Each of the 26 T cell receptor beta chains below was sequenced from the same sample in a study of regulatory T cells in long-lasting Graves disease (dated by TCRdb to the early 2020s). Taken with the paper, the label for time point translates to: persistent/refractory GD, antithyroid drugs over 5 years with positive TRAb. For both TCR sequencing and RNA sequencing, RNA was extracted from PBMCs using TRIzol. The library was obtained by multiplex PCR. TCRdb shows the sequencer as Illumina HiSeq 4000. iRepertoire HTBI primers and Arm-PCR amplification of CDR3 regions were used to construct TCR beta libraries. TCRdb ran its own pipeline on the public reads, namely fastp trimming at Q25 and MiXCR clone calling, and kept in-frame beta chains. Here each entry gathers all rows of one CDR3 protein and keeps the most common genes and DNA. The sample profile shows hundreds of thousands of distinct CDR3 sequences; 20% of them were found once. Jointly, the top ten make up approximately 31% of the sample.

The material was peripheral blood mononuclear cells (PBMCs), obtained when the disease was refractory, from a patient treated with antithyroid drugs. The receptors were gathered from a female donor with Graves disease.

In DNA, the CDR3 is TGTGCCAGCAGCCGGAAATCGGGACTACTCACAGATACGCAGTATTTT. Translated, it gives CASSRKSGLLTDTQYF. The rearrangement joins TRBV6-1 to TRBJ2-3; 7 bases match TRBD2. The ends lost 6 bases at V and 2 bases at J; junction bases unmatched: 11. The CDR3 totals 16 residues. Germline loops: CDR1 MNHNS, CDR2 SASEGT.

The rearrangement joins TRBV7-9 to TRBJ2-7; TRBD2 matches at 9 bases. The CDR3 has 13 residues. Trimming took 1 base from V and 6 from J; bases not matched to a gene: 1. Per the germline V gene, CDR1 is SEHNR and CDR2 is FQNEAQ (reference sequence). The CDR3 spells CASSLGTSAEQYF. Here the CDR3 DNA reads TGTGCCAGCAGCTTAGGGACTAGCGCCGAGCAGTACTTC.

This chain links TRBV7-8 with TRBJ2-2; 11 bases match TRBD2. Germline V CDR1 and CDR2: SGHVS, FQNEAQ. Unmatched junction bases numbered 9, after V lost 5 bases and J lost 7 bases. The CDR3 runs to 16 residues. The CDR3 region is CASSAVAGGLFGELFF. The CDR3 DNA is TGTGCCAGCAGCGCGGTAGCGGGGGGGCTCTTCGGGGAGCTGTTTTTT. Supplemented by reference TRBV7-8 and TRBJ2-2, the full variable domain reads GAGVSQSPRYKVAKRGQDVALRCDPISGHVSLFWYQQALGQGPEFLTYFQNEAQLDKSGLPSDRFFAERPEGSVSTLKIQRTQQEDSAVYLCASSAVAGGLFGELFFGEGSRLTVL.

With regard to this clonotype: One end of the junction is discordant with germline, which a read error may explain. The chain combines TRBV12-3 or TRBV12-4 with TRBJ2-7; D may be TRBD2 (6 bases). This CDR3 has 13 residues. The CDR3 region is CANSFRGGYEQYF. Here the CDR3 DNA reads TGTGCCAACAGTTTTAGGGGAGGTTACGAGCAGTACTTC.

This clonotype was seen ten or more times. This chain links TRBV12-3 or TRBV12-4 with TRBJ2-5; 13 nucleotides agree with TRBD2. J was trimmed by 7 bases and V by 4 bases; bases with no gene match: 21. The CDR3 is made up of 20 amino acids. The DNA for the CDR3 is TGTGCCAGCAGTTCCGAGACAAGAGGGACTAGCGGGGCTCGTATGGTGACCCAGTACTTC. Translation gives CASSSETRGTSGARMVTQYF.

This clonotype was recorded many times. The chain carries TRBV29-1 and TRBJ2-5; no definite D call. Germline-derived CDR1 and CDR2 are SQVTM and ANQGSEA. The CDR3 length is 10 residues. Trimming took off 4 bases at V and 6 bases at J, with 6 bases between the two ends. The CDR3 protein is CSVGEQTQYF. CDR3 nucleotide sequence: TGCAGCGTTGGAGAGCAGACCCAGTACTTC. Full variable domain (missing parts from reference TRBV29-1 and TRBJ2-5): SAVISQKPSRDICQRGTSLTIQCQVDSQVTMMFWYRQQPGQSLTLIATANQGSEATYESGFVIDKFPISRPNLTFSTLTVSNMSPEDSSIYLCSVGEQTQYFGPGTRLLVL.

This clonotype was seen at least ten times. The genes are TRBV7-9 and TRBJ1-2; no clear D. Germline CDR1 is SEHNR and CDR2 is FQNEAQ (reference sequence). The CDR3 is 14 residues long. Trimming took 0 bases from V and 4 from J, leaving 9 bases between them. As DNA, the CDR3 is TGTGCCAGCAGCTTAGCAGCACTCCTCTATGGCTACACCTTC. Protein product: CASSLAALLYGYTF.

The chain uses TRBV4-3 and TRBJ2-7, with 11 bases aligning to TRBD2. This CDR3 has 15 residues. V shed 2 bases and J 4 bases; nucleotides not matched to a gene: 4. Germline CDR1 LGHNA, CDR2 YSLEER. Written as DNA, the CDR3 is TGCGCCAGCAGCCAACCTACTAGCGGGAGATACGAGCAGTACTTC. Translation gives CASSQPTSGRYEQYF.

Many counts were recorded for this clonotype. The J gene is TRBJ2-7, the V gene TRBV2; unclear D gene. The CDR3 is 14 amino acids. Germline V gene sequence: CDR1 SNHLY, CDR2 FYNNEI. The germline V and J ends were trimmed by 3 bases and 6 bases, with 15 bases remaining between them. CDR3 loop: CASSDLDVLSEQYF. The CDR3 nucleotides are TGTGCCAGCAGTGATTTAGATGTTCTGAGCGAGCAGTACTTC.

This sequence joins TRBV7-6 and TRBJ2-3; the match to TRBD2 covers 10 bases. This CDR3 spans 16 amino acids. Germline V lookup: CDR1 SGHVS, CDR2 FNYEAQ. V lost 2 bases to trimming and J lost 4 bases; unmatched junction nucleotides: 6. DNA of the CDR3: TGTGCCAGCAGCTTACCCGGGACTAGCGAAGCAGATACGCAGTATTTT. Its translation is CASSLPGTSEADTQYF.

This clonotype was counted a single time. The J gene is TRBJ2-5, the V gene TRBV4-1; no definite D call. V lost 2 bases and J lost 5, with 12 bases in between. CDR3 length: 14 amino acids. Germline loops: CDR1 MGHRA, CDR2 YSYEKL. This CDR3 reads CASSQRPGRETQYF. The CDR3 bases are TGCGCCAGCAGCCAACGCCCAGGCCGGGAGACCCAGTACTTC.

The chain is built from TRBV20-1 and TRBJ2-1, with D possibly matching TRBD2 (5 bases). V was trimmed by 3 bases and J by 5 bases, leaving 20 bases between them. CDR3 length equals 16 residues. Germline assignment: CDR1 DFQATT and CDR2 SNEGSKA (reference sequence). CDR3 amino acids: CSASYGESPGNNEQFF. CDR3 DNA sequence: TGCAGTGCTAGCTACGGAGAGAGTCCGGGGAACAATGAGCAGTTCTTC.

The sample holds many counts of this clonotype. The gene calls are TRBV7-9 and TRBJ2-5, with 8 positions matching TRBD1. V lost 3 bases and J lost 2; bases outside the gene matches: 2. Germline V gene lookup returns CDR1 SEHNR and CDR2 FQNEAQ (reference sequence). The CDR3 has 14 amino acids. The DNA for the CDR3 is TGTGCCAGCAGCTTGGACAGGGAACAAGAGACCCAGTACTTC. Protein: CASSLDREQETQYF.

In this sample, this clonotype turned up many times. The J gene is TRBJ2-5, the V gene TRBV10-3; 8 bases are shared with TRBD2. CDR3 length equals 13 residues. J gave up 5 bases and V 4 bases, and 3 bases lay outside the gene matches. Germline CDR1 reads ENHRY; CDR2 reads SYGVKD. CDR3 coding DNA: TGTGCCATCAGTGGGACTAGCCTGGAGACCCAGTACTTC. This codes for CAISGTSLETQYF.

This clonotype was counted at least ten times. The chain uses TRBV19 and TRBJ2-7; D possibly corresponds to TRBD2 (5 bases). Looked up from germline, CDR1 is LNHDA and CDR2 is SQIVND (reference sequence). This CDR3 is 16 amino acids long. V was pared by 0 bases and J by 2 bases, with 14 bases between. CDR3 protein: CASSIDSGGSTYEQYF. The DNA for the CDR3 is TGTGCCAGTAGTATAGACAGCGGCGGCTCCACCTACGAGCAGTACTTC.

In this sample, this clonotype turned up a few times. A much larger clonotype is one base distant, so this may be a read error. CDR3 bases: TGTGCCAGCAGCCGTGGGGTCGGCGAGGCCCAGTACTTC. Its protein is CASSRGVGEAQYF. The rearrangement uses TRBV11-1 and TRBJ2-5; no firm D call. The V and J ends lost 5 bases and 9 bases respectively, with 16 bases between them. This CDR3 contains 13 residues. Germline V CDR1 and CDR2: SGHAT, FQDESV (reference sequence).

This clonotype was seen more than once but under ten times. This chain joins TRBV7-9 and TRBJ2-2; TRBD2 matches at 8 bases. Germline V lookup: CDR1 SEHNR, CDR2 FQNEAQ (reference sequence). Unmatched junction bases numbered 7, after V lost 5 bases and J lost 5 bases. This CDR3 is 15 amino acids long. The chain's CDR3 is CASSPERGRTGELFF. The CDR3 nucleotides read TGTGCCAGCAGCCCCGAGCGGGGGAGGACCGGGGAGCTGTTTTTT.

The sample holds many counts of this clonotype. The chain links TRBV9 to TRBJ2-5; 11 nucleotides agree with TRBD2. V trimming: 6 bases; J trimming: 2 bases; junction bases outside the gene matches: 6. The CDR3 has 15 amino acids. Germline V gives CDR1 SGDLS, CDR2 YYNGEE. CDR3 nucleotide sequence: TGTGCCAGCACCCAGGGACTAGCGGAACAAGAGACCCAGTACTTC. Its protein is CASTQGLAEQETQYF.

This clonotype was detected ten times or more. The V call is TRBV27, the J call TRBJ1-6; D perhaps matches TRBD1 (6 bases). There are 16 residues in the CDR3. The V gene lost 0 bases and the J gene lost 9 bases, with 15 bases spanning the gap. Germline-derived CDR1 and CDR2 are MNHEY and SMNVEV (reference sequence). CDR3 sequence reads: CASSLSQGLQGSPLHF. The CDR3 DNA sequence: TGTGCCAGCAGTTTATCGCAGGGGTTGCAAGGTTCACCCCTCCACTTT.

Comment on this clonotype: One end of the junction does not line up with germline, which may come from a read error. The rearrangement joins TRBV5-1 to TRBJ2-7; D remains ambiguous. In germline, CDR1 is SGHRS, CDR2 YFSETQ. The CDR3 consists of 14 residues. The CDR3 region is CTSSSSGNHYEQYF. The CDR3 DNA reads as TGCACCAGCAGCTCCTCGGGTAACCACTACGAGCAGTACTTC. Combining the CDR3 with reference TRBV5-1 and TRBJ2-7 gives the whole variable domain KAGVTQTPRYLIKTRGQQVTLSCSPISGHRSVSWYQQTPGQGLQFLFEYFSETQRNKGNFPGRFSGRQFSNSRSEMNVSTLELGDSALYLCTSSSSGNHYEQYFGPGTRLTVT.

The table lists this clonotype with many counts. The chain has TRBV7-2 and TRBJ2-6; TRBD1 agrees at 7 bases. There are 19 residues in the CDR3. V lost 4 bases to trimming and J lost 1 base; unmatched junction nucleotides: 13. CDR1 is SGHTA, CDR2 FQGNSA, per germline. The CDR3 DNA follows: TGTGCCAGCAGCTACAGGGGCGACAGGCAAACTTCTGGGGCCAACGTCCTGACTTTC. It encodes CASSYRGDRQTSGANVLTF.

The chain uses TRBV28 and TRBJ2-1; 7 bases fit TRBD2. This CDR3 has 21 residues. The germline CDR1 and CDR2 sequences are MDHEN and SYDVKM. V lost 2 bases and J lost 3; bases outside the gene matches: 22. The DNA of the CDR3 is TGTGCCAGCAGTTTAGATCGGGAGGTAAAAGTCCCTTTTCGGGGCTACAATGAGCAGTTCTTC. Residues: CASSLDREVKVPFRGYNEQFF.

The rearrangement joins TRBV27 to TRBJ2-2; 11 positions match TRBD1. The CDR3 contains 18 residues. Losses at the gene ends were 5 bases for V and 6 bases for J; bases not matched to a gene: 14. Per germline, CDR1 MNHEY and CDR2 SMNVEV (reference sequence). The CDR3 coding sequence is TGTGCCAGCAGTCCCTGGGGGGACAGGGGGATGGGGCCCGGGGAGCTGTTTTTT. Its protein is CASSPWGDRGMGPGELFF.

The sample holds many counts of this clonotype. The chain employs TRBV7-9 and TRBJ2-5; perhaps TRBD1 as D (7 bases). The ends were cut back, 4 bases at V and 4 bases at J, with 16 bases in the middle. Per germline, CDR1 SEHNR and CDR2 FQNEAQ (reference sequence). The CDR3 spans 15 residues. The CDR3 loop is CASSSPNRGGETQYF. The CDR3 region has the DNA TGTGCCAGCAGCTCCCCAAACAGGGGAGGAGAGACCCAGTACTTC.

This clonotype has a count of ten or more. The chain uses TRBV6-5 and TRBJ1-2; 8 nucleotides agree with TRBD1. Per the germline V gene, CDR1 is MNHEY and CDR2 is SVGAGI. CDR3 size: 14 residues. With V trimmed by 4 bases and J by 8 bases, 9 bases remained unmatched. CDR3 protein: CASSSTQGAEGYTF. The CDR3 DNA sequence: TGTGCCAGCAGTTCTACCCAGGGGGCTGAGGGCTACACCTTC.

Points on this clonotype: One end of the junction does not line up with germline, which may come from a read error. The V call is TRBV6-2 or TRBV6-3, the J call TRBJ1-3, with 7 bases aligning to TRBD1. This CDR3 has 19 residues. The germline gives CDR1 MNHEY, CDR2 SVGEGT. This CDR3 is CASSYQRVGTASSGNTVYF. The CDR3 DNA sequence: TGTGCCAGCAGTTACCAAAGGGTCGGGACAGCGAGCTCTGGAAACACCGTATATTTT.